This TCR beta chain was documented in a study of blood T cell repertoires in COVID-19. As for the study in general: Spain, Italy and the United States supplied samples that represented acute and convalescent COVID-19. PBMCs, B-cell-depleted T cells, or T cells provided the cDNA or gDNA that made up the material.

Original processing methods: It was from reference gene primer amplification that nucleated cell counts were estimated. Measured with immunoSEQ multiplex PCR; TCRdb has only the in-frame clones, and not every one. The V and J calls and clone size come from that table; D and trimming were worked out from the DNA. The repertoire holds 120,000 to 150,000 clones, with approximately 90% as singletons. J was trimmed by 0 bases and V by 7 bases; bases with no gene match: 8. The CDR3 runs 16 residues. Germline CDR1 and CDR2: LNHDA and SQIVND (reference sequence). Sequenced material: peripheral blood. The sequence was obtained from a woman in her fifties or sixties with acute or convalescent COVID-19. V is TRBV19 and J is TRBJ1-3; 8 nucleotides match TRBD1. The CDR3 region is CASTGQGTISGNTIYF. CDR3 coding DNA: TGTGCCAGTACCGGACAGGGAACAATCTCTGGAAACACCATATATTTT.